This TCR beta chain derives from a study of regulatory T cells in long-lasting Graves disease. Trimming stripped 6 bases from V and 4 bases from J, with 10 bases between. This CDR3 has 13 residues. Germline V gene sequence: CDR1 SNHLY, CDR2 FYNNEI. This clonotype was counted ten times or more. The target antigen is unknown. Study-wide results and caveats: A limited number of samples was an acknowledged limitation.

The authors built TCR beta libraries using iRepertoire HTBI primers and Arm-PCR of CDR3 regions. TCRdb passed the multiplex PCR reads through MiXCR, listing each CDR3 protein once. The sample gives roughly 410,000 distinct CDR3 sequences, about 15% of which show up once; about 8.2% is in the top ten. As to time point: newly diagnosed GD, antithyroid drugs for less than 3 months. The TCR library was made from RNA that had been extracted from PBMCs in TRIzol. The same data also went into a second study, on T cells in Graves' hyperthyroidism and ophthalmopathy. Turning to that study: Criteria for exclusion of patients were uncontrolled infection, other autoimmune disease, pregnancy or lactation.

The chain employs TRBV2 and TRBJ2-1; D gene unclear. The material was peripheral blood mononuclear cells (PBMCs), obtained at new diagnosis, from a patient treated with antithyroid drugs. This TCR was sampled from a woman in her 40s with Graves disease. CDR3 coding DNA: TGTGCCAGCAGAACGGACGGTTACAATGAGCAGTTCTTC. Translation gives CASRTDGYNEQFF.